These 9 T cell receptor beta chains share one sample of origin, sequenced in a study of tumor-infiltrating lymphocytes in oesophageal squamous cell carcinoma. MiXCR, applied by TCRdb to the PCR reads, yields one record per CDR3 protein. The sample records some 18,000 distinct CDR3 sequences, over 40% being singletons. The material sequenced was normal esophageal tissue next to the tumor. These receptors were obtained from a male donor with esophageal squamous cell carcinoma.

Here the CDR3 DNA reads TGTGCCAGCAGTTACTTCGACAGGGCAAATGAGCAGTTCTTC. It encodes CASSYFDRANEQFF. The chain has TRBV6-6 and TRBJ2-5, with TRBD1 matching over 7 bases. The J call may be in error: the DNA end matches TRBJ2-1 better. The CDR3 covers 14 residues. Germline values: CDR1 MNHNY, CDR2 SVGAGI (reference sequence).

The chain has TRBV7-3 and TRBJ1-1; the D gene is possibly TRBD1 (6 bases). Per the germline V gene, CDR1 is SGHTA and CDR2 is FQGTGA. Trimming took off 5 bases at V and 7 bases at J, with 14 bases between the two ends. CDR3 length: 13 amino acids. CDR3 DNA sequence: TGTGCCAGCAGCCTGGACAGTCTTCGTGAAGCTTTCTTT. Translation: CASSLDSLREAFF.

Worth noting for this clonotype: The missing conserved phenylalanine or tryptophan at the end of this CDR3 makes a read error likely. No DNA is shown, since the ends of the CDR3 on it are uncertain; the CDR3 is the one TCRdb lists. The V call is TRBV7-4, the J call TRBJ1-1; the D call TRBD1 from the table was never checked on the DNA. The CDR3 is 19 amino acids long, termini counted. Germline CDR1 and CDR2: SGHVT and SQSDAQ. CDR3 in amino acids: CASSSTGEGIAISPSILVM.

This clonotype was observed at least ten times. The chain carries TRBV5-1 and TRBJ2-2; D not resolved. V lost 0 bases and J lost 3, with 6 bases in between. The CDR3 has 14 residues. Per the germline V gene, CDR1 is SGHRS and CDR2 is YFSETQ. The CDR3 DNA follows: TGCGCCAGCAGCTTGGGGTTAGACACCGGGGAGCTGTTTTTT. This translates into CASSLGLDTGELFF.

This clonotype was counted a few times. The CDR3 nucleotides read TGCGCCAGCAGCCAAGAAAACAATGAGCAGTTCTTC. Translated: CASSQENNEQFF. The V and J genes are TRBV4-3 and TRBJ2-1; D gene uncertain. Germline CDR1 is LGHNA and CDR2 is YSLEER. Trimming left V 0 bases short and J 5 bases short, with 2 bases between. The length of the CDR3 is 12 residues.

This clonotype was found many times. The rearrangement links TRBV11-2 to TRBJ2-5, with D possibly matching TRBD2 (6 bases). Germline V gives CDR1 SGHAT, CDR2 FQNNGV. The V end lost 4 bases, the J end lost 2 bases, and 11 bases lay between the germline ends. The CDR3 is 14 residues long. The chain's CDR3 is CASSSGLRQETQYF. In nucleotides, the CDR3 is TGTGCCAGCAGCTCAGGACTAAGGCAAGAGACCCAGTACTTC.

This clonotype came up a few times. DNA of the CDR3: TGTGCCAGTACCCGGACAGGAACGGCGTACGAGCAGTACTTC. This codes for CASTRTGTAYEQYF. The chain has TRBV19 and TRBJ2-5; 7 positions agree with TRBD1. The closer fit of TRBJ2-7 to the DNA end suggests the J call may be wrong. The CDR3 sequence is 14 residues long. Germline V CDR1 and CDR2: LNHDA, SQIVND (reference sequence).

Within the sample, this clonotype is medium-sized. V usage is TRBV11-3 and J usage is TRBJ2-5; D may match TRBD1 or TRBD2 (6 bases each). This CDR3 comprises 15 residues. V gave up 1 base and J gave up 4 bases, with 13 bases separating them. In germline, CDR1 is SGHNT, CDR2 YENEEA. As DNA, the CDR3 is TGTGCCAGCAGCTTAGGGACCACGGGGGCAGAGACCCAGTACTTC. Protein product: CASSLGTTGAETQYF.

The chain is built from TRBV7-4 and TRBJ1-1, with 8 bases that match TRBD1. V lost 5 bases to trimming and J lost 9 bases; unmatched junction nucleotides: 11. Per germline, CDR1 SGHVT and CDR2 SQSDAQ. The CDR3 totals 14 residues. The DNA for the CDR3 is TGTGCCAGCAGCGATCCGGGACAGGATCCTAAAGCTTTCTTT. It yields the protein CASSDPGQDPKAFF. Together with reference TRBV7-4 and TRBJ1-1, the CDR3 gives the full variable domain: GAGVSQSPRYKVAKRGRDVALRCDSISGHVTLYWYRQTLGQGSEVLTYSQSDAQRDKSGRPSGRFSAERPERSVSTLKIQRTEQGDSAVYLCASSDPGQDPKAFFGQGTRLTVV.